This T cell receptor beta chain comes out of a study of OX40 agonist ivuxolimab in advanced cancers. About the study: Earlier treatment with anti-PD-1, anti-PD-L1 or anti-CTLA-4 was permitted, and roughly 40% had received some.

With respect to this clone: Its antigen is not identified. The same CDR3 can be traced to other DNA sequences in this sample.

V was pared by 6 bases and J by 7 bases, with 16 bases between. Per germline, CDR1 SEHNR and CDR2 FQNEAQ (reference sequence). The CDR3 loop spans 13 amino acids. Profiled with immunoSEQ multiplex PCR; TCRdb holds only in-frame clones, not every one. The table records fewer than 25,000 clones, 75% to 85% of them present only once. General study results and limits: At doses 0.1 to 3.0 mg/kg, CD4+ and CD8+ clones expanded.

The rearrangement links TRBV7-9 to TRBJ2-7, with TRBD1 as a possible D gene (6 bases). This TCR was sampled from an adult with an advanced solid tumor such as melanoma, head and neck, liver or kidney cancer. Sample: CD4+ or CD8+ T cells sorted from blood, taken in a trial of the OX40 agonist ivuxolimab. The CDR3 bases are TGTGCCAGCAGTCCTAATTTAGGGGGAGAGCAGTACTTC. It specifies CASSPNLGGEQYF.